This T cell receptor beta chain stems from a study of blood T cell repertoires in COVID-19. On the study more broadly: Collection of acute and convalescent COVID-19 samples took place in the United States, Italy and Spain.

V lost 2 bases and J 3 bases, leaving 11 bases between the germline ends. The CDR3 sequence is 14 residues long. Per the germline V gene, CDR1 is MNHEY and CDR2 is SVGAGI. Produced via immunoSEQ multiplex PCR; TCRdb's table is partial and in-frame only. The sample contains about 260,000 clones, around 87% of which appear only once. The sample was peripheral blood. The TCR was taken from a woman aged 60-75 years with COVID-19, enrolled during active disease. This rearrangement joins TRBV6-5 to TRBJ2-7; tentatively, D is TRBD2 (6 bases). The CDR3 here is CASSYDQGLYEQYF. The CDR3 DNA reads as TGTGCCAGCAGTTACGACCAGGGACTCTACGAGCAGTACTTC.